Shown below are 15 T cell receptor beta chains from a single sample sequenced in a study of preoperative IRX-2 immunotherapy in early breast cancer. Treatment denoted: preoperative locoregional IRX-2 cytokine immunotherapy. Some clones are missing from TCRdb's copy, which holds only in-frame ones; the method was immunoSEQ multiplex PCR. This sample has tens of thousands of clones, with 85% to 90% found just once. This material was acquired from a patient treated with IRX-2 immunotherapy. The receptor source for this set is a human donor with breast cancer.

CDR3 nucleotides: TGTGCCAGCAGCTTTACAGACTCTGGGGCCAACGTCCTGACTTTC. Its translation is CASSFTDSGANVLTF. The chain is built from TRBV11-2 and TRBJ2-6; D not certain. The CDR3 consists of 15 residues. V dropped 3 bases and J dropped 0 bases, with 6 bases sitting between them. Germline V CDR1 and CDR2: SGHAT, FQNNGV.

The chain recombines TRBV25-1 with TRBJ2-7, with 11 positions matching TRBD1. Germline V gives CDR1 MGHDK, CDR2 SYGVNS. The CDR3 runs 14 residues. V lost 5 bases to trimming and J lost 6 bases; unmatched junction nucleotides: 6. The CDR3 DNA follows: TGTGCCAGCAGTTGGGACAGGGGGGCGTTCGAGCAGTACTTC. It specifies CASSWDRGAFEQYF.

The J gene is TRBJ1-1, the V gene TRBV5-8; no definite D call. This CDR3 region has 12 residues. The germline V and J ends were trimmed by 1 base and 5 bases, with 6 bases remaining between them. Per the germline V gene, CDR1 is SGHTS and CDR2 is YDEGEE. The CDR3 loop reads CASSLSKTEAFF. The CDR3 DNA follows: TGTGCCAGCAGCTTGAGTAAAACTGAAGCTTTCTTT.

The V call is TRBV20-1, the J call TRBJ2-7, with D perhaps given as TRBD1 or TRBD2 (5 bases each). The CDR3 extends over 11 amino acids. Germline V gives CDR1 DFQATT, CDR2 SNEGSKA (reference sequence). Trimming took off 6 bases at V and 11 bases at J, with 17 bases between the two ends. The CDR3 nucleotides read TGCAGTGCGGCTAGTGGGGGTTCAAAGTACTTC. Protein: CSAASGGSKYF.

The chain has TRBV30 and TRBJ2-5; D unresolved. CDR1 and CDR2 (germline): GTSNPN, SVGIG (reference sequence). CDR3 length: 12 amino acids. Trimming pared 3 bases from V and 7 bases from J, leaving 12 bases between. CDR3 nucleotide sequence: TGTGCCTGGAGAGCCCCGGGCGGGACCCAGTACTTC. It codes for CAWRAPGGTQYF. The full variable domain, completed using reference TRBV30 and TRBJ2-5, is SQTIHQWPATLVQPVGSPLSLECTVEGTSNPNLYWYRQAAGRGLQLLFYSVGIGQISSEVPQNLSASRPQDRQFILSSKKLLLSDSGFYLCAWRAPGGTQYFGPGTRLLVL.

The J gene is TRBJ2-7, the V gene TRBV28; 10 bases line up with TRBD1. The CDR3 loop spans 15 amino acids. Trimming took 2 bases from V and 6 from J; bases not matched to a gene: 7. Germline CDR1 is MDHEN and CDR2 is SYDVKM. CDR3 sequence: CASSLPGQGRREQYF. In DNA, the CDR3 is TGTGCCAGCAGTTTACCGGGACAGGGGAGACGCGAGCAGTACTTC.

In DNA form, the CDR3 reads TGCGCCAGCAGCTTGGGGGGAAGTACCGGGGAGCTGTTTTTT. It is translated as CASSLGGSTGELFF. The chain is built from TRBV5-1 and TRBJ2-2, with no clear D. Germline lookup yields CDR1 SGHRS and CDR2 YFSETQ. V dropped 0 bases and J dropped 5 bases, with 8 bases sitting between them. The length of the CDR3 is 14 residues.

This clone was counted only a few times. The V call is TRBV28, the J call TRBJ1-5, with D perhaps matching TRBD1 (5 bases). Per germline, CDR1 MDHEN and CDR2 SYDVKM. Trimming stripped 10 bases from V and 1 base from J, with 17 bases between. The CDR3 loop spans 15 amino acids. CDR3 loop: CATPGSPGSNQPQHF. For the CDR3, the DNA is TGTGCCACCCCCGGGTCTCCAGGGAGCAATCAGCCCCAGCATTTT.

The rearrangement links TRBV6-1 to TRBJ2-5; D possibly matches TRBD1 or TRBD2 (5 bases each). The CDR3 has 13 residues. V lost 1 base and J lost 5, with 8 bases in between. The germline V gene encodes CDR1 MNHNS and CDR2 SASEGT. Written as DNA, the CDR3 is TGTGCCAGCAGTGAAGTTTGGGGGGAGACCCAGTACTTC. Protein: CASSEVWGETQYF.

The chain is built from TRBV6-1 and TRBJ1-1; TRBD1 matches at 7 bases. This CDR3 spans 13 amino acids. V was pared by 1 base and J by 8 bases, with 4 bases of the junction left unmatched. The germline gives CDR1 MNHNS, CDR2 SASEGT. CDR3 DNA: TGTGCCAGCAGTGAAGTAGGGGACAGAGAAGCTTTCTTT. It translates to CASSEVGDREAFF.

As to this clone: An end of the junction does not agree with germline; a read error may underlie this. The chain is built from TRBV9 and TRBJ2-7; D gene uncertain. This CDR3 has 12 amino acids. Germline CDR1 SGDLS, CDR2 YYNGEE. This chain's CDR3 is CASSGNSDEQYF. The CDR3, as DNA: TGTGCCAGCAGCGGCAACTCCGACGAGCAGTACTTC. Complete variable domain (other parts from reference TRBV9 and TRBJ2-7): DSGVTQTPKHLITATGQRVTLRCSPRSGDLSVYWYQQSLDQGLQFLIQYYNGEERAKGNILERFSAQQFPDLHSELNLSSLELGDSALYFCASSGNSDEQYFGPGTRLTVT.

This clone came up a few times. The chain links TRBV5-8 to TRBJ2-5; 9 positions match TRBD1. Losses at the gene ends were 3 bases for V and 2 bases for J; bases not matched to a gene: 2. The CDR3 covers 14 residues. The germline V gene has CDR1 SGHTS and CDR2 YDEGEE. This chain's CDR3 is CASSSQGAQETQYF. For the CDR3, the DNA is TGTGCCAGCAGCTCACAGGGGGCTCAAGAGACCCAGTACTTC.

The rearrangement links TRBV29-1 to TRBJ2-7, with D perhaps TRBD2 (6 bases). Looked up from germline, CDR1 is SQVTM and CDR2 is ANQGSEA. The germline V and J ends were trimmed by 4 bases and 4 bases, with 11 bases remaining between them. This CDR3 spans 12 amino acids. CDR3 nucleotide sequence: TGCAGCGTTGCGCGGGGAGGATACGAGCAGTACTTC. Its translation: CSVARGGYEQYF.

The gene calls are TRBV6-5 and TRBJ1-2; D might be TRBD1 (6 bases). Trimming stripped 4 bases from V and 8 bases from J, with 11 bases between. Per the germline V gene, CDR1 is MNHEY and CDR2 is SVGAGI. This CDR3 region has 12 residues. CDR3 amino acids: CASSSGGVGYTF. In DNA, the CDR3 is TGTGCCAGCAGTTCCGGGGGCGTCGGCTACACCTTC.

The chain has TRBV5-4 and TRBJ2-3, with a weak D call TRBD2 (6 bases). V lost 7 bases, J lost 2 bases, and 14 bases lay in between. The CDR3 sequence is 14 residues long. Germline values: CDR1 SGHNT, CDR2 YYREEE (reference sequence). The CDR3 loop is CASLGGPHTDTQYF. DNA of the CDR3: TGTGCCAGCTTGGGGGGACCCCACACAGATACGCAGTATTTT.